Listed here are 16 T cell receptor beta chains from one sample, sequenced in a study of T cell responses to AZD1222 COVID-19 vaccine (TCRdb year 2021). Taken with the paper, the label for time point translates to: baseline before first vaccination. Receptor libraries were prepared by the immunoSEQ multiplex PCR assay. Held by TCRdb, this immuneACCESS table contains in-frame sequences only and omits some clones. Under half of the omission traces to an unresolved V gene where checked; the cause of the rest is unknown. The sample table records tens of thousands of clones; 90% to 95% of these occur just once. The ten largest account for about 5.2% of the sample. The material sequenced was peripheral blood, taken on day 0 of AZD1222 vaccination. These receptors were taken from an adult in good health.

This clone was seen more than once but under ten times. V and J are TRBV4-2 and TRBJ1-5; D uncertain. V shed 4 bases and J shed 8 bases, with 12 bases lying between them. Per the germline V gene, CDR1 is LGHNA and CDR2 is YNFKEQ. The CDR3 is made up of 13 amino acids. DNA for the CDR3: TGTGCCAGCAGCCGGACGGGTGGCGAGCCCCAGCATTTT. Protein: CASSRTGGEPQHF.

V is TRBV4-3 and J is TRBJ1-2; D is possibly TRBD1 (6 bases). Germline assignment: CDR1 LGHNA and CDR2 YSLEER. The V end was cut by 4 bases, the J end by 1 base, with 13 bases between. This CDR3 spans 15 amino acids. For the CDR3, the DNA is TGCGCCAGCAGCCGGGGGGAAGGGGGTAACTATGGCTACACCTTC. It yields the protein CASSRGEGGNYGYTF.

V usage is TRBV19 and J usage is TRBJ1-6, with 9 bases aligning to TRBD1. CDR3 length equals 14 residues. Germline V lookup: CDR1 LNHDA, CDR2 SQIVND (reference sequence). V lost 5 bases, J lost 9 bases, and 5 bases stayed unmatched. In DNA, the CDR3 is TGTGCCAGTAGTGAGACAGGGGGGACTTCACCCCTCCACTTT. The encoded protein is CASSETGGTSPLHF.

This clone appeared once. The chain carries TRBV7-2 and TRBJ2-7, with TRBD2 matching 9 bases. CDR3 length equals 17 residues. V lost 3 bases and J lost 0; bases outside the gene matches: 9. CDR1 and CDR2 from the germline V gene are SGHTA and FQGNSA. CDR3 loop: CASSFGSGGRSSYEQYF. The CDR3 bases are TGTGCCAGCAGCTTTGGTAGCGGGGGCCGGAGCTCCTACGAGCAGTACTTC.

V usage is TRBV18 and J usage is TRBJ2-6; maybe TRBD1 (6 bases). The CDR3 totals 17 residues. Trimming removed 3 bases at V and 0 bases at J, with 12 bases between. Looked up from germline, CDR1 is KGHSH and CDR2 is LQKENI. In DNA, the CDR3 is TGTGCCAGCTCACCGAACGACAGGAGCTCTGGGGCCAACGTCCTGACTTTC. This translates into CASSPNDRSSGANVLTF. The entire variable domain, with the rest obtained from reference TRBV18 and TRBJ2-6, is as follows: NAGVMQNPRHLVRRRGQEARLRCSPMKGHSHVYWYRQLPEEGLKFMVYLQKENIIDESGMPKERFSAEFPKEGPSILRIQQVVRGDSAAYFCASSPNDRSSGANVLTFGAGSRLTVL.

The chain recombines TRBV11-2 with TRBJ2-5; a possible D gene is TRBD2 (7 bases). V lost 8 bases and J 5 bases, leaving 21 bases between the germline ends. Per the germline V gene, CDR1 is SGHAT and CDR2 is FQNNGV. This CDR3 is built from 15 residues. CDR3 in amino acids: CASQRGGKSDETQYF. The CDR3 region has the DNA TGTGCCAGCCAAAGGGGGGGGAAGAGCGACGAGACCCAGTACTTC.

The rearrangement joins TRBV14 to TRBJ1-1, with D perhaps matching TRBD1 (6 bases). CDR3 length: 15 residues. CDR1 is SGHDN, CDR2 FVKESK, per germline. The ends were cut back, 4 bases at V and 3 bases at J, with 15 bases in the middle. The CDR3 DNA is TGTGCCAGCAGCCGAGGGGGACCTGGGGACACTGAAGCTTTCTTT. Protein sequence: CASSRGGPGDTEAFF.

In this sample, this clone turned up a few times. J is TRBJ1-5 and V is TRBV29-1, with D perhaps matching TRBD1 (6 bases). V was pared by 7 bases and J by 4 bases, with 14 bases between. The CDR3 is 13 amino acids. The germline V gene encodes CDR1 SQVTM and CDR2 ANQGSEA. CDR3 DNA sequence: TGCAGCGCAACCCCAGGGGTTAATCAGCCCCAGCATTTT. This gives the protein CSATPGVNQPQHF. The whole variable domain, remainder taken from reference TRBV29-1 and TRBJ1-5, is SAVISQKPSRDICQRGTSLTIQCQVDSQVTMMFWYRQQPGQSLTLIATANQGSEATYESGFVIDKFPISRPNLTFSTLTVSNMSPEDSSIYLCSATPGVNQPQHFGDGTRLSIL.

The rearrangement uses TRBV9 and TRBJ1-1, with a possible D match to TRBD1 (5 bases). Trimming shortened V by 0 bases and J by 1 base, and 7 bases separated the two germline ends. Germline values: CDR1 SGDLS, CDR2 YYNGEE. The CDR3 has 14 residues. CDR3 sequence (DNA): TGTGCCAGCAGCGTAGGTACAGGGAACACTGAAGCTTTCTTT. It is translated as CASSVGTGNTEAFF.

The chain recombines TRBV5-1 with TRBJ2-5, with D perhaps matching TRBD2 (5 bases). Germline lookup yields CDR1 SGHRS and CDR2 YFSETQ. Between the trimmed V and J ends, which lost 0 bases and 4 bases, there was a span of 13 bases. The CDR3 is 15 residues long. As DNA, the CDR3 is TGCGCCAGCAGCTTGGAAGGAGGTCGGGGAGAGACCCAGTACTTC. Translating it yields CASSLEGGRGETQYF.

As concerns this clone: Compared with germline, one end of the junction differs, possibly owing to a read error. CDR3 sequence: CASSLGAGPHLGNTIYF. The CDR3 DNA sequence: TGTGCTAGCAGCTTAGGGGCAGGGCCTCATCTTGGAAACACCATATATTTT. This rearrangement joins TRBV7-7 to TRBJ1-3; a weak D match, TRBD1 (5 bases). The CDR3 extends over 17 amino acids. Germline V gene data show CDR1 as SSHAT and CDR2 as FNYEAQ (reference sequence).

This chain joins TRBV18 and TRBJ1-2; the D gene is possibly TRBD1 (5 bases). Between the trimmed V and J ends, which lost 0 bases and 3 bases, there was a span of 11 bases. Germline loops: CDR1 KGHSH, CDR2 LQKENI. The CDR3 is 15 amino acids. CDR3 in DNA: TGTGCCAGCTCACCACCGGGGCAGGGCCACTATGGCTACACCTTC. As protein: CASSPPGQGHYGYTF.

This clone was seen a few times. This rearrangement joins TRBV3-1 (or the pseudogene TRBV3-2) to TRBJ2-2; TRBD2 matches at 8 bases. The CDR3 loop spans 18 amino acids. Germline CDR1 LGHDT, CDR2 YNNKEL (reference sequence). With V trimmed by 0 bases and J by 3 bases, 9 bases remained unmatched. In DNA form, the CDR3 reads TGTGCCAGCAGCCAAGAGGATAAGCGGGGGCCCTACACCGGGGAGCTGTTTTTT. Its protein product is CASSQEDKRGPYTGELFF.

This chain uses TRBV7-9 with TRBJ2-1; D is undetermined. Trimming removed 6 bases at V and 2 bases at J, with 8 bases between. The CDR3 consists of 13 residues. Germline CDR1 is SEHNR and CDR2 is FQNEAQ (reference sequence). In nucleotides, the CDR3 is TGTGCCAGCAGACTATGGCCCTACAATGAGCAGTTCTTC. It translates to CASRLWPYNEQFF.

The rearrangement joins TRBV18 to TRBJ2-7; 7 bases are shared with TRBD1. This CDR3 is 13 amino acids long. The V and J ends lost 6 bases and 2 bases, in that order; junction bases with no gene match: 4. Germline lookup yields CDR1 KGHSH and CDR2 LQKENI. Here the CDR3 reads CASSKTGTYEQYF. The CDR3 DNA sequence: TGTGCCAGCTCCAAGACAGGGACCTACGAGCAGTACTTC.

The chain has TRBV19 and TRBJ2-2, with D perhaps matching TRBD1 or TRBD2 (5 bases each). V was cut by 8 bases and J by 5 bases, with 12 bases left in between. Per the germline V gene, CDR1 is LNHDA and CDR2 is SQIVND (reference sequence). The CDR3 has 13 residues. CDR3 nucleotide sequence: TGTGCCAGTTTGGGGGATGGTACCGGGGAGCTGTTTTTT. It yields the protein CASLGDGTGELFF.